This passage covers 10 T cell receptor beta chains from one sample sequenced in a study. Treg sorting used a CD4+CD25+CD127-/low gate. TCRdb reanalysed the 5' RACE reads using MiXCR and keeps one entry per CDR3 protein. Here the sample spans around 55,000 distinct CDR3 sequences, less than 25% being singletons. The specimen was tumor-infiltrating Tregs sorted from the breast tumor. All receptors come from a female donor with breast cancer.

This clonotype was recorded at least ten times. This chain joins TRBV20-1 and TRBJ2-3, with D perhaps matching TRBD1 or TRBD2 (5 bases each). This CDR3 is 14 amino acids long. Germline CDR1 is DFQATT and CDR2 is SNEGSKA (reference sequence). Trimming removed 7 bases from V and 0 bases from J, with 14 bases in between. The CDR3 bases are TGCAGTGTGACCGGGGACGGGAGCACAGATACGCAGTATTTT. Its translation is CSVTGDGSTDTQYF.

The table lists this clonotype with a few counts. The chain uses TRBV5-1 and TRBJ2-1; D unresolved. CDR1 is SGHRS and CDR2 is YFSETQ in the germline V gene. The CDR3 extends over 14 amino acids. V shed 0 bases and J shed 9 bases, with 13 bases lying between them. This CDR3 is CASSLVFKGIEQFF. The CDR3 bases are TGCGCCAGCAGCTTGGTTTTTAAGGGCATTGAGCAGTTCTTC.

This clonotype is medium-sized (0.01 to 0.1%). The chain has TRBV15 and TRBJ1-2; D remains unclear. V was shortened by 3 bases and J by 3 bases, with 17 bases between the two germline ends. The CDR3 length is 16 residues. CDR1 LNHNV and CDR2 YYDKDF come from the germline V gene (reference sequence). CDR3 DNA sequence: TGTGCCACCAGCAGTTGGGGAGAGACGGTACACTATGGCTACACCTTC. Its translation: CATSSWGETVHYGYTF.

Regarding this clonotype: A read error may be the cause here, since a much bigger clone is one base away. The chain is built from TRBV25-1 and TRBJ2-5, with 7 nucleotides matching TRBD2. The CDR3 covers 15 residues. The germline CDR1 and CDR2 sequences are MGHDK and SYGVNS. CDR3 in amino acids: CARSTQTSSQETQYF. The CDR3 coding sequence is TGTGCCCGCAGTACCCAGACTAGCTCCCAAGAGACCCAGTACTTC.

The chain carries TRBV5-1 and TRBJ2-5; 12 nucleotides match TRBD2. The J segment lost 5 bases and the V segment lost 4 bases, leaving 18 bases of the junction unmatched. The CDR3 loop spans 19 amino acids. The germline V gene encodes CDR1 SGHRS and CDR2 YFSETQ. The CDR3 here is CASSQRTSGNYLHRETQYF. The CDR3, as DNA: TGCGCCAGCAGCCAAAGGACTAGCGGGAACTACCTTCACCGGGAGACCCAGTACTTC. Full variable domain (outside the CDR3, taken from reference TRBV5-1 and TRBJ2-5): KAGVTQTPRYLIKTRGQQVTLSCSPISGHRSVSWYQQTPGQGLQFLFEYFSETQRNKGNFPGRFSGRQFSNSRSEMNVSTLELGDSALYLCASSQRTSGNYLHRETQYFGPGTRLLVL.

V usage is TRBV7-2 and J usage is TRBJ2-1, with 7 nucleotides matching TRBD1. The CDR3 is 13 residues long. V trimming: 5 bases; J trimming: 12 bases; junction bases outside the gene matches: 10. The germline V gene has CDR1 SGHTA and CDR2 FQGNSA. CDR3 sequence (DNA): TGTGCCAGCAGCCCGTCAACAGGGGAAGGGCAGTTCTTC. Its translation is CASSPSTGEGQFF.

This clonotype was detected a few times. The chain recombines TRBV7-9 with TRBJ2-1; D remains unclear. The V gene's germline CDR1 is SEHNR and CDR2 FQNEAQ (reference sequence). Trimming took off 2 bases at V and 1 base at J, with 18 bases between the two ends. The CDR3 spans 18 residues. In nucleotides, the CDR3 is TGTGCCAGCAGCTTACCCGGTGTCCCCCCTCTGTCCTACAATGAGCAGTTCTTC. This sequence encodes CASSLPGVPPLSYNEQFF.

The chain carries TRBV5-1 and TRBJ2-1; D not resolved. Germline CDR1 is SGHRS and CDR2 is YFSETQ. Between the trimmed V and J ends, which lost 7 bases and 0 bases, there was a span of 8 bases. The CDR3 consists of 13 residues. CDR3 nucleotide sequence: TGCGCCAGCGGGCAGCCCTCCTACAATGAGCAGTTCTTC. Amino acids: CASGQPSYNEQFF.

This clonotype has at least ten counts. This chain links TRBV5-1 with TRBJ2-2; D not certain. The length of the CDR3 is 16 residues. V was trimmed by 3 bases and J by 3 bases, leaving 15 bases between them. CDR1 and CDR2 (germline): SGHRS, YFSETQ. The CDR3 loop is CASSSMTRSDTGELFF. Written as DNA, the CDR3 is TGCGCCAGCAGCTCGATGACGCGTTCTGACACCGGGGAGCTGTTTTTT. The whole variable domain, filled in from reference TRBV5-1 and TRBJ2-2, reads KAGVTQTPRYLIKTRGQQVTLSCSPISGHRSVSWYQQTPGQGLQFLFEYFSETQRNKGNFPGRFSGRQFSNSRSEMNVSTLELGDSALYLCASSSMTRSDTGELFFGEGSRLTVL.

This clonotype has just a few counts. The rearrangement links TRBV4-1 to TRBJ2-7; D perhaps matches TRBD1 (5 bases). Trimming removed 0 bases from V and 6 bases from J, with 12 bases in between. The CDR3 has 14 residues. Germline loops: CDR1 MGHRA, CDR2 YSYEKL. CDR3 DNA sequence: TGCGCCAGCAGCCAAGATGGCAGGGCCCGCGAGCAGTACTTC. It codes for CASSQDGRAREQYF.